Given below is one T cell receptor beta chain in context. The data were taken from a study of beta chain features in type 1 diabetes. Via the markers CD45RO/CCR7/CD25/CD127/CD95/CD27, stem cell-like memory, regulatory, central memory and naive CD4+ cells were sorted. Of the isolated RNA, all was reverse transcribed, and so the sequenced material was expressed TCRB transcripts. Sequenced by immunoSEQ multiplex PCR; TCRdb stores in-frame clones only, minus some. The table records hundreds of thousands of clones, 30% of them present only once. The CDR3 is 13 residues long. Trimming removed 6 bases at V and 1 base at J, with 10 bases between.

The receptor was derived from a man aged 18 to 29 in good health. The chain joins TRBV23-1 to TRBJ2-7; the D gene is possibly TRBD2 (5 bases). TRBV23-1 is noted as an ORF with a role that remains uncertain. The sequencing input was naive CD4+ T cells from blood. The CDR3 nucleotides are TGCGCCAGCAGGTTTAGCGATTCCTACGAGCAGTACTTC. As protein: CASRFSDSYEQYF.